This T cell receptor beta chain was recovered during a study of blood T cell repertoires in COVID-19 (dated by TCRdb to 2020 to 2021). Background for the entire study: The collaborator samples originated in the United States, Italy and Spain and spanned the acute and convalescent phases of COVID-19. The material from the prospective study consisted of cDNA or gDNA derived from T cells, B-cell-depleted T cells, or PBMCs. The dataset comprised deeply sampled blood TCRbeta repertoires from subjects exposed to, actively infected with, or recovered from COVID-19. The repertoires were released in a freely available public database intended as a resource for research on the immune response to SARS-CoV-2. Samples came from the ongoing ImmuneRACE study (first 160 participants) plus 1,254 subjects from 6 global collaborators. A de-identified subject ID, COVID-19 status, age in years and sex were almost always included in the sample metadata. Where available, HLA class I and class II types were obtained from metadata supplied by the sample provider rather than from assay-based typing. General conclusions and limits of the study: How much clinical and demographic metadata was included differed by source and by participant, and the metadata was provided uncurated.

Each collaborating institution followed its own protocols to collect whole blood in K2EDTA tubes. For TCRbeta analysis, collaborator samples were shipped as frozen whole blood, as isolated PBMCs, or as DNA extracted from either sample type. There are 14 amino acids in the CDR3, from cysteine to phenylalanine inclusive. Only the CDR3 region is kept as DNA, spanning 42 bases read in frame from base 1. The germline V gene (reference sequence) yields SEHNR for CDR1 and FQNEAQ for CDR2. V loses 5 bases at its end and J loses 10 bases; junction bases beyond the gene matches: 6. TCRbeta CDR3 regions were amplified from genomic DNA by means of the immunoSEQ Assay, a bias-controlled multiplex PCR. In the source study's methods: Within the assay, amplification of reference gene primers was used to estimate how many nucleated cells each sample contained. To quantify the absolute abundance of each unique TCRbeta CDR3 rearrangement, sequence reads were collapsed and filtered. Productive Simpson clonality was computed per sample as the square root of Simpson's diversity index over productive rearrangements. TCRdb took over this immuneACCESS table, retaining in-frame rearrangements with V and J assigned. Such tables are incomplete; in checked studies, under half of the missing clones stem from an unresolved V gene, and the remainder is unexplained. Clone size and the V and J calls come from that table; the DNA yielded D and trimming. The sample contains around 270,000 clones, 80% to 85% of them found a single time. In total, the top ten clones hold 4% to 4.5% of the sample.

As concerns this clone: It has no known antigen specificity. Within one base of it there is no much larger clone, and no base qualities were kept.

This clonotype was sampled from a man in his sixties with acute or convalescent COVID-19. The specimen sequenced was peripheral blood. This sequence uses TRBV7-9 and TRBJ2-1, and 12 junction bases match TRBD2. Read as DNA, the sequence is TGTGCCAGCAGCCCATCGGGGACTAGCGGGGAGCAGTTCTTC. The translation is CASSPSGTSGEQFF.